The 22 T cell receptor beta chains in this list originate from one sample, sequenced in a study of T cell changes during pregnancy in multiple sclerosis. Assay: immunoSEQ multiplex PCR; the TCRdb copy retains only in-frame clones and omits some. The table lists 90,000 or so clones, roughly 94% of them singletons. The sequenced sample was peripheral blood, obtained after pregnancy. These receptor sequences come from a female donor in good health, enrolled as a control in a pregnancy study.

In this sample, this clone turned up a few times. The genes are TRBV5-1 and TRBJ1-1; no firm D call. Trimming shortened V by 5 bases and J by 0 bases, and 11 bases separated the two germline ends. This CDR3 comprises 14 residues. Per the germline V gene, CDR1 is SGHRS and CDR2 is YFSETQ. In DNA, the CDR3 is TGCGCCAGCAGATCCGACGGGATGAACACTGAAGCTTTCTTT. Protein sequence: CASRSDGMNTEAFF.

The genes are TRBV7-2 and TRBJ2-5, with a weak D call TRBD1 (5 bases). The CDR3 consists of 11 residues. With 6 bases removed from V and 5 bases from J, the gap between germline ends came to 7 bases. The germline V gene has CDR1 SGHTA and CDR2 FQGNSA. CDR3 in DNA: TGTGCCAGCAGTCACAGGGAGACCCAGTACTTC. Translating gives CASSHRETQYF.

The chain links TRBV6-6 to TRBJ2-5; no clear D gene. Germline CDR1 is MNHNY and CDR2 is SVGAGI (reference sequence). The CDR3 is made up of 11 amino acids. V dropped 5 bases and J dropped 2 bases, with 3 bases sitting between them. Written as DNA, the CDR3 is TGTGCCAGCAGTCGTCAAGAGACCCAGTACTTC. This sequence encodes CASSRQETQYF.

The chain recombines TRBV2 with TRBJ2-6, with D possibly TRBD1 on 6 matching bases. Germline CDR1 is SNHLY and CDR2 is FYNNEI. V was clipped by 3 bases and J by 0 bases, with 9 bases between them. The CDR3 consists of 16 residues. The CDR3 loop is CASSETGPSGANVLTF. The CDR3, as DNA: TGTGCCAGCAGTGAGACAGGCCCCTCTGGGGCCAACGTCCTGACTTTC.

The chain employs TRBV2 and TRBJ2-7, with 7 bases fitting TRBD1. Trimming took 7 bases from V and 6 from J; bases not matched to a gene: 9. The CDR3 totals 13 residues. The germline gives CDR1 SNHLY, CDR2 FYNNEI. In DNA, the CDR3 is TGTGCCAGCAATTCACTGAGGGGGCGCGAGCAGTACTTC. Its translation: CASNSLRGREQYF.

This rearrangement joins TRBV5-4 to TRBJ2-1; a possible D gene is TRBD1 (6 bases). This CDR3 spans 16 amino acids. Germline V lookup: CDR1 SGHNT, CDR2 YYREEE (reference sequence). V was shortened by 4 bases and J by 5 bases, with 19 bases between the two germline ends. CDR3 sequence reads: CASSPARGSVDNEQFF. CDR3 DNA sequence: TGTGCCAGCAGCCCTGCCAGGGGTAGTGTCGACAATGAGCAGTTCTTC. Full variable domain (missing parts from reference TRBV5-4 and TRBJ2-1): ETGVTQSPTHLIKTRGQQVTLRCSSQSGHNTVSWYQQALGQGPQFIFQYYREEENGRGNFPPRFSGLQFPNYSSELNVNALELDDSALYLCASSPARGSVDNEQFFGPGTRLTVL.

The V gene is TRBV7-8, the J gene TRBJ2-3; maybe TRBD2 (5 bases). Between the trimmed V and J ends, which lost 1 base and 9 bases, there was a span of 5 bases. The germline V gene encodes CDR1 SGHVS and CDR2 FQNEAQ. CDR3 size: 11 residues. In nucleotides, the CDR3 is TGTGCCAGCAGCTTAGGAGGGACGCAGTATTTT. Its protein is CASSLGGTQYF.

This clone appeared a single time. The chain is built from TRBV7-9 and TRBJ1-1, with D perhaps TRBD1 (6 bases). Per germline, CDR1 SEHNR and CDR2 FQNEAQ (reference sequence). The CDR3 runs 16 residues. The V end was cut by 5 bases, the J end by 6 bases, with 22 bases between. CDR3 in DNA: TGTGCCAGCAGCCCCCTAGGGGGGGAAGGGTTCGCTGAAGCTTTCTTT. Protein sequence: CASSPLGGEGFAEAFF.

The genes are TRBV10-3 and TRBJ1-1; 8 bases agree with TRBD1. The CDR3 length is 16 residues. Trimming removed 3 bases from V and 4 bases from J; junction bases left unmatched: 10. Germline CDR1 is ENHRY and CDR2 is SYGVKD. The DNA of the CDR3 is TGTGCCATCAGTGACCCCGACAGGGGACGCGGCACTGAAGCTTTCTTT. It codes for CAISDPDRGRGTEAFF.

This CDR3 reads CASSLGLAGFYNEQFF. The CDR3 nucleotides read TGTGCCAGCAGTTTAGGACTAGCGGGATTCTACAATGAGCAGTTCTTC. The V gene is TRBV28, the J gene TRBJ2-1; 12 bases map to TRBD2. The CDR3 covers 16 residues. CDR1 and CDR2 (germline): MDHEN, SYDVKM. The trim removed 2 bases at V and 3 bases at J, leaving 2 bases unmatched.

The sample holds one count of this clone. This chain joins TRBV7-2 and TRBJ2-7; D not certain. Trimming stripped 0 bases from V and 3 bases from J, with 12 bases between. Germline V gene lookup returns CDR1 SGHTA and CDR2 FQGNSA. This CDR3 contains 15 residues. The CDR3 spells CASSLAPGSSYEQYF. The CDR3 DNA reads as TGTGCCAGCAGCTTAGCGCCCGGGTCAAGCTACGAGCAGTACTTC.

The chain combines TRBV6-1 with TRBJ2-7; 7 bases agree with TRBD1. With V trimmed by 5 bases and J by 4 bases, 11 bases remained unmatched. The germline V gene has CDR1 MNHNS and CDR2 SASEGT. The CDR3 is 15 amino acids. The CDR3 DNA reads as TGTGCCAGCAGTTTAGGGACAGTTGGCCCTTACGAGCAGTACTTC. It yields the protein CASSLGTVGPYEQYF.

The chain is built from TRBV5-5 and TRBJ1-5; D gene ambiguous. Germline V gene data show CDR1 as SGHKS and CDR2 as YYEKEE (reference sequence). The length of the CDR3 is 15 residues. V dropped 0 bases and J dropped 0 bases, with 7 bases sitting between them. CDR3 in DNA: TGTGCCAGCAGCTTGGACTCAGGTAGCAATCAGCCCCAGCATTTT. Its protein is CASSLDSGSNQPQHF. The full variable domain, completed using reference TRBV5-5 and TRBJ1-5, is DAGVTQSPTHLIKTRGQQVTLRCSPISGHKSVSWYQQVLGQGPQFIFQYYEKEERGRGNFPDRFSARQFPNYSSELNVNALLLGDSALYLCASSLDSGSNQPQHFGDGTRLSIL.

The chain links TRBV5-1 to TRBJ2-7, with a possible D match to TRBD1 (6 bases). The germline V and J ends were trimmed by 4 bases and 6 bases, with 8 bases remaining between them. This CDR3 is built from 11 residues. Germline values: CDR1 SGHRS, CDR2 YFSETQ. The CDR3 here is CASSLRGEQYF. Written as DNA, the CDR3 is TGCGCCAGCAGCCTCAGGGGCGAGCAGTACTTC. The full variable domain, its missing parts supplied by reference TRBV5-1 and TRBJ2-7, is KAGVTQTPRYLIKTRGQQVTLSCSPISGHRSVSWYQQTPGQGLQFLFEYFSETQRNKGNFPGRFSGRQFSNSRSEMNVSTLELGDSALYLCASSLRGEQYFGPGTRLTVT.

The chain carries TRBV4-1 and TRBJ2-3, with 7 bases that match TRBD1. The length of the CDR3 is 15 residues. The ends lost 1 base at V and 4 bases at J; junction bases unmatched: 5. In germline, CDR1 is MGHRA, CDR2 YSYEKL. The CDR3 here is CASSQVAGGSDTQYF. Written as DNA, the CDR3 is TGCGCCAGCAGCCAAGTAGCAGGGGGATCAGATACGCAGTATTTT.

The rearrangement uses TRBV7-9 and TRBJ2-1; D might be TRBD1 (5 bases). Germline values: CDR1 SEHNR, CDR2 FQNEAQ (reference sequence). V was shortened by 5 bases and J by 4 bases, with 9 bases between the two germline ends. The CDR3 sequence is 13 residues long. This CDR3 is CASSSDRYNEQFF. For the CDR3, the DNA is TGTGCCAGCAGCAGTGACAGATACAATGAGCAGTTCTTC.

This clone was detected ten times or more. The rearrangement joins TRBV4-2 to TRBJ2-7, with 11 bases aligning to TRBD1. In germline, CDR1 is LGHNA, CDR2 YNFKEQ. The V gene end was trimmed by 0 bases and the J gene end by 2 bases; junction bases not matched to a gene: 3. The CDR3 spans 16 residues. The CDR3 region is CASSQEGQGEPYEQYF. CDR3 in DNA: TGTGCCAGCAGCCAAGAGGGACAGGGGGAACCCTACGAGCAGTACTTC.

V usage is TRBV19 and J usage is TRBJ2-7; 8 nucleotides align to TRBD1. This CDR3 has 17 residues. From germline, CDR1 is LNHDA and CDR2 SQIVND (reference sequence). Trimming at V came to 2 bases and at J to 1 base, leaving 10 bases not matched to a gene. Here the CDR3 reads CASSIFPSGDRSYEQYF. The CDR3 region has the DNA TGTGCCAGTAGTATATTTCCGTCGGGGGACAGGTCCTACGAGCAGTACTTC.

The J gene is TRBJ1-3, the V gene TRBV27; 8 nucleotides agree with TRBD1. J lost 0 bases, V lost 6 bases, and 16 bases had no gene match. CDR3 length: 19 residues. In germline, CDR1 is MNHEY, CDR2 SMNVEV (reference sequence). The CDR3 sequence is CASRPGGRGLINSGNTIYF. The CDR3 coding sequence is TGTGCCAGCAGGCCGGGGGGCAGGGGGCTTATTAACTCTGGAAACACCATATATTTT.

This chain links TRBV7-9 with TRBJ2-2; D remains ambiguous. This CDR3 is built from 12 residues. Germline V gene sequence: CDR1 SEHNR, CDR2 FQNEAQ (reference sequence). CDR3 protein: CAVVPNTGELFF. The CDR3 DNA is TGTGCTGTCGTTCCGAACACCGGGGAGCTGTTTTTT. Looking up the rest from reference TRBV7-9 and TRBJ2-2 gives the full variable domain: DTGVSQNPRHKITKRGQNVTFRCDPISEHNRLYWYRQTLGQGPEFLTYFQNEAQLEKSRLLSDRFSAERPKGSFSTLEIQRTEQGDSAMYLCAVVPNTGELFFGEGSRLTVL.

The gene calls are TRBV2 and TRBJ2-5, with a weak D call TRBD2 (6 bases). The CDR3 has 15 amino acids. The germline CDR1 and CDR2 sequences are SNHLY and FYNNEI. Trimming took 3 bases from V and 5 from J, leaving 16 bases between them. Here the CDR3 reads CASSDGRARGETQYF. In DNA form, the CDR3 reads TGTGCCAGCAGTGATGGGCGGGCCCGGGGGGAGACCCAGTACTTC.

Only a few counts were recorded for this clone. V and J are TRBV29-1 and TRBJ1-1, with D unclear. Germline V gene lookup returns CDR1 SQVTM and CDR2 ANQGSEA. The V end was cut by 7 bases, the J end by 5 bases, with 8 bases between. The CDR3 consists of 10 residues. The CDR3 nucleotides read TGCAGCGCGACGGAGACTGAAGCTTTCTTT. This sequence encodes CSATETEAFF.